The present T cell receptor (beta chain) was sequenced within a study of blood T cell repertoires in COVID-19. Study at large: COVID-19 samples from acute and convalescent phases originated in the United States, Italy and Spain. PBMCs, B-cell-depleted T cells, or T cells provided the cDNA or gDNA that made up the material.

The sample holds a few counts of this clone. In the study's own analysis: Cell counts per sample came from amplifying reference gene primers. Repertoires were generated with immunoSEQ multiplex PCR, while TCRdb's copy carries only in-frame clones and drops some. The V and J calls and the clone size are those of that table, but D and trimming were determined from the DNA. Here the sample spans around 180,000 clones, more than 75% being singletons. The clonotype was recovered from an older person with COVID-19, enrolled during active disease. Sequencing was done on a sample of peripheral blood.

The CDR3 nucleotides are TGCAGCGTTGGGGAGCAGTTGAACACTGAAGCTTTCTTT. Translation gives CSVGEQLNTEAFF. The chain couples TRBV29-1 to TRBJ1-1; no clear D. Germline values: CDR1 SQVTM, CDR2 ANQGSEA. CDR3 size: 13 residues. V lost 4 bases and J 0 bases, leaving 9 bases between the germline ends.